The subject of this entry is one T cell receptor beta chain. Other DNA sequences within the sample encode an identical CDR3. TCRdb keeps only in-frame clones here, not all; method: immunoSEQ multiplex PCR. The sample contains tens of thousands of clones, roughly four fifths of which appear only once. This CDR3 contains 13 residues. The V end lost 5 bases, the J end lost 5 bases, and 12 bases lay between the germline ends. CDR1 SGHTA and CDR2 FQGTGA come from the germline V gene. This sample was taken from a study of PD-L1 blockade in urothelial cancer. This receptor was taken from a man between 65 and 85 years old with urothelial cancer. The specimen was PBMCs, collected around atezolizumab (anti-PD-L1) treatment. This chain connects TRBV7-3 to TRBJ1-1; a weak D match, TRBD1 (6 bases). The DNA for the CDR3 is TGTGCCAGCAGCCTAAGGGGGGGAACTGAAGCTTTCTTT. Its translation: CASSLRGGTEAFF.